The clone carrying this T cell receptor beta chain is labeled as medium-sized. What it binds is unknown. V dropped 8 bases and J dropped 9 bases, with 20 bases sitting between them. Germline V gene sequence: CDR1 MNHEY, CDR2 SMNVEV (reference sequence). The CDR3 spans 14 residues. Generated by immunoSEQ multiplex PCR, the TCRdb table keeps only in-frame clones and is missing some. Of 9,300 or so clones in the sample, 60% to 80% are singletons; the top ten hold roughly 18%. These data come from a study of early stage breast cancer tumors. Study observations and caveats: Tumor and normal breast were distinguished via blood comparison in about 90% of the 16 patients.

Sequencing was done on a sample of normal breast tissue next to the tumor. The genes are TRBV27 and TRBJ2-1, with D perhaps TRBD2 (5 bases). The sequence was collected from a person aged 55 to 69 with breast cancer. The CDR3 here is CASSPVGVGFEQFF. The CDR3 DNA follows: TGTGCCAGCTCCCCAGTCGGGGTTGGATTTGAGCAGTTCTTC.